This T cell receptor (beta chain) was identified during a study of blood T cells in healthy people across ages. Study-level results: Diversity of TCR beta correlated strongly with naive T cell percentage. Researchers deemed the diversity estimates from one million T cells underestimates.

Sample-barcoded 5' priming and a J-beta primer mix drove a second PCR of 7 to 11 cycles. TCRdb itself ran the 5' RACE reads through MiXCR, one entry per CDR3 protein. The data show roughly 800,000 distinct CDR3 sequences, roughly 60% seen once. With respect to this clonotype: The antigen remains unidentified.

The CDR3 spans 13 residues. CDR1 is MDHEN and CDR2 is SYDVKM in the germline V gene. Trimming took 2 bases from V and 4 from J, leaving 9 bases between them. The genes are TRBV28 and TRBJ2-7; perhaps TRBD2 as D (5 bases). The sequence came from a man aged 25-40 years in good health. The sequenced sample consisted of blood. CDR3 region: CASSLPGIYEQYF. Here the CDR3 DNA reads TGTGCCAGCAGTTTACCCGGGATTTACGAGCAGTACTTC. The complete variable domain, with remaining parts taken from reference TRBV28 and TRBJ2-7, reads DVKVTQSSRYLVKRTGEKVFLECVQDMDHENMFWYRQDPGLGLRLIYFSYDVKMKEKGDIPEGYSVSREKKERFSLILESASTNQTSMYLCASSLPGIYEQYFGPGTRLTVT.